This paragraph reports one T cell receptor (beta chain). This clonotype has a handful of counts. There is no known antigen for this receptor. No base quality information exists; no much larger clone differs at one position. These data originate in a study of blood T cells in healthy people across ages (dated by TCRdb to 2015 to 2017). With regard to the full study: In model experiments, roughly one uniquely barcoded TCR beta cDNA molecule per two T cells was captured by template switching. Using deep sequencing normalized with unique cDNA molecular identifiers, the study measured how TCR beta repertoire diversity changes with age. Four age groups were formed from the donors: young (average 16 years), middle-aged (around 41), aged (62) and long-lived (less than 85). To avoid experimental bias, donors of different ages were spread randomly across the sequencing lanes. Two additional independent replicas of 1 million unique cDNA reads from the same blood draw were analyzed for two donors (one aged 18 to 30 and one aged 80 or older).

What the research found in general, with its limitations: Donor CMV infection status was unknown, potentially confounding age-related changes in expanded clonotypes. The long-lived group showed more naive CD4+ T cells, fewer expanded clones and increased TCR diversity than the aged group, suggesting age selection. As age increased, observed TCR beta diversity per million T cells dropped in a roughly linear way, and a significant reduction was already evident by age 40. Conclusive comparison of naive and antigen-experienced compartments was prevented by the profiling of bulk unsorted PBMCs. The percentage of naive T cells measured by flow cytometry correlated strongly with observed TCR beta diversity. Estimates of total diversity based on one million sequenced T cells were regarded as lower bounds and as underestimates.

For this chain, trimming is 3 bases at the V end and 3 bases at the J end, and the number of junction bases without a gene match is 6. The germline V gene encodes CDR1 MGHDK and CDR2 SYGVNS. The CDR3 has 16 amino acids, counting the end cysteine and phenylalanine. Only the CDR3 DNA is retained, 48 bases long and in frame from the first base. Library creation used 5' RACE. The sequencing machine was an Illumina HiSeq 2500. A second about 7 to 12 cycle PCR used a sample-barcoded 5' primer and a J-beta primer mix. A template-switch 5' adaptor carrying 12 random nucleotides introduced a unique molecular identifier onto each TCR beta cDNA molecule. Each sample yielded at least 2.5 million CDR3-containing paired-end reads. The Mint cDNA synthesis kit, primed by a TRBC-specific oligonucleotide, was used to synthesize first-strand cDNA from all RNA. All cDNA was treated with uracil-DNA glycosylase and then went through a first 18-cycle PCR with the universal primers M1SS and BC2_uni_R. The original pipeline was this. For normalization, 1 million high-quality reads, each with a distinct molecular identifier, were randomly selected from each sample. Reads sharing molecular identifiers were discarded rather than binned into consensus sequences. MiTCR, run with a Q25 quality threshold and the strictest error-elimination algorithm, handled CDR3 identification, clonotype clustering and error correction. A nonparametric unseen species model with Euler transformation was used to estimate lower-bound total TCR beta diversity. The public reads were reprocessed in TCRdb via fastp at Q25 and MiXCR, keeping in-frame beta chains. Entries are consolidated by CDR3 protein sequence, retaining the most common genes and DNA. Here the V and J calls rest on TCRdb's processing, not on the authors' analysis. The sample yields 800,000 to 950,000 distinct CDR3 sequences; roughly 50% were counted once. The ten top clones hold over 10% of the sample.

The 40 or so donors, aged about 6 to 95 years, were systemically healthy Caucasian individuals from Russia. Each donor gave around 9.8 milliliters of peripheral blood, collected into EDTA-treated Vacutainer tubes. Ficoll-Paque density-gradient centrifugation was used to isolate PBMCs, with at least 7 million obtained per sample. Trizol reagent was used to extract total RNA from PBMCs, with at least 5 micrograms per sample. The percentages of naive CD45RAhigh/CD27high T cells were determined by flow cytometry on a PBMC aliquot from every donor. The rearrangement combines TRBV25-1 with TRBJ2-3; 10 of the junction bases match TRBD1. The clonotype originates from a man younger than 40 in good health. The sequenced material came from blood. CDR3 loop: CASSDPGQGKTDTQYF. The nucleotides are TGTGCCAGCAGTGACCCGGGACAGGGGAAAACAGATACGCAGTATTTT.